This T cell receptor beta chain appears in the sequencing data of a study of T cells after posttransplantation cyclophosphamide. Study-wide findings and caveats: Skin or GI-infiltrating T cells shared few TRB sequences with blood. Donor-recipient repertoire similarity was low at 1-2 months, rising over year one. Recipient CMV seropositivity and CMV reactivation strongly tracked TRB clonality.

Data came from immunoSEQ multiplex PCR; TCRdb stores just in-frame clones and leaves some out. The table has about 7,000 clones, more than 85% seen once; the top ten hold less than 5%. This related bone marrow graft donor gave peripheral blood on the day of marrow donation. Between the trimmed V and J ends, which lost 4 bases and 6 bases, there was a span of 12 bases. Germline-derived CDR1 and CDR2 are MDHEN and SYDVKM. The CDR3 covers 13 residues. As for this clone: The antigen remains unidentified.

The receptor's source is a woman between 45 and 60 years old in good health and a related stem cell transplant donor. The genes are TRBV28 and TRBJ1-2; possible D gene TRBD1, 5 bases. Sample: CD4+ T cells sorted from blood. The DNA of the CDR3 is TGTGCCAGCAGTTCCCGGGGGGGGGATGGCTACACCTTC. This gives the protein CASSSRGGDGYTF.